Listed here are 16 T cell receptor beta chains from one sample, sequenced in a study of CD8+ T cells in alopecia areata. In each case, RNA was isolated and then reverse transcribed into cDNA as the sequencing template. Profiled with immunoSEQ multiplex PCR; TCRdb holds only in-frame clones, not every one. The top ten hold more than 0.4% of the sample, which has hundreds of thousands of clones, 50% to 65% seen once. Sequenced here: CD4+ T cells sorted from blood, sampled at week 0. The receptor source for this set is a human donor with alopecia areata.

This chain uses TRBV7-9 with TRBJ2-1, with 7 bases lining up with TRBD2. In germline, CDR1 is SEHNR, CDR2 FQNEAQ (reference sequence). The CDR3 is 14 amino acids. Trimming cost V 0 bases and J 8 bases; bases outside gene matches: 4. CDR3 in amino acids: CASSLAGGPHEQFF. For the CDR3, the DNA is TGTGCCAGCAGCTTAGCGGGAGGGCCCCATGAGCAGTTCTTC.

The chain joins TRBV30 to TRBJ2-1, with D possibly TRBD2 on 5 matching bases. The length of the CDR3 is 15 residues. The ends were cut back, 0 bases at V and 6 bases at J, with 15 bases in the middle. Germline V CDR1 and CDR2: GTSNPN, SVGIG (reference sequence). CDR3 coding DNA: TGTGCCTGGAGTGTAGCGGTCAGAGCCTCCAATGAGCAGTTCTTC. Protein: CAWSVAVRASNEQFF.

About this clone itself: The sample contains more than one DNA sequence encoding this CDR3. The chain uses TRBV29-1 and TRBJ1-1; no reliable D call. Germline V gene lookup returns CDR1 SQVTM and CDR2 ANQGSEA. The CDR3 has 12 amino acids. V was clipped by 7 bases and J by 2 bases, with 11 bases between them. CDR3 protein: CSGGGLNTEAFF. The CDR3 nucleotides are TGCAGCGGAGGAGGTCTCAACACTGAAGCTTTCTTT.

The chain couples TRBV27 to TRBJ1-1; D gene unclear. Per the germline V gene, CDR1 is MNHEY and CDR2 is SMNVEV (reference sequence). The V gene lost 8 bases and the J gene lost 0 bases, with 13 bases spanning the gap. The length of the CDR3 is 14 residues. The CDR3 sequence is CASGKQFMNTEAFF. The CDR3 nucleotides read TGTGCCAGCGGCAAACAGTTCATGAACACTGAAGCTTTCTTT.

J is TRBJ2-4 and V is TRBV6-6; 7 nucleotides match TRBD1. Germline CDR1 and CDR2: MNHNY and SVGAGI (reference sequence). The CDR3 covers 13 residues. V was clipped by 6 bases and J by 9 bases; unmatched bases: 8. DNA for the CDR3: TGTGCCAGCAGCCAGACAGGGTACGCCATTCAGTACTTC. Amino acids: CASSQTGYAIQYF.

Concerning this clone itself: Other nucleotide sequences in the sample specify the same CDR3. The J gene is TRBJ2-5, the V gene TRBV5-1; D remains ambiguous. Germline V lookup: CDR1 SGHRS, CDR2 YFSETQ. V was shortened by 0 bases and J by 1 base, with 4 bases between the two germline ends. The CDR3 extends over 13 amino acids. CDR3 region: CASSLGPQETQYF. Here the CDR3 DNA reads TGCGCCAGCAGCTTGGGTCCCCAAGAGACCCAGTACTTC. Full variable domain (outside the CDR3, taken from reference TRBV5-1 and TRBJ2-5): KAGVTQTPRYLIKTRGQQVTLSCSPISGHRSVSWYQQTPGQGLQFLFEYFSETQRNKGNFPGRFSGRQFSNSRSEMNVSTLELGDSALYLCASSLGPQETQYFGPGTRLLVL.

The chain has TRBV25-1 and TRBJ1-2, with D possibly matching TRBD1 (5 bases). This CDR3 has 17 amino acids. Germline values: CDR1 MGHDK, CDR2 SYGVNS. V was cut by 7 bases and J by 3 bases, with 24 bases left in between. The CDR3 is CASNVYGTPREDYGYTF. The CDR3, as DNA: TGTGCCAGCAACGTTTACGGGACGCCGAGGGAGGACTATGGCTACACCTTC.

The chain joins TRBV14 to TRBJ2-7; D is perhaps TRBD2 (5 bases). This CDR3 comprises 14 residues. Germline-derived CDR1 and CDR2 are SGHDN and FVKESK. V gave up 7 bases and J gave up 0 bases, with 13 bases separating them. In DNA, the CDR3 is TGTGCCAGCACCCGGGGATTGGGCTCCTACGAGCAGTACTTC. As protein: CASTRGLGSYEQYF.

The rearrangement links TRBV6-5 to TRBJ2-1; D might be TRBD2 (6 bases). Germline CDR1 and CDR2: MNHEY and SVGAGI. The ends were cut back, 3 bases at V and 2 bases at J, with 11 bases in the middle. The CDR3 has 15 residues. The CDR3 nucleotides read TGTGCCAGCAGTTATGGGCGGGGACCCTACAATGAGCAGTTCTTC. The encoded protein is CASSYGRGPYNEQFF.

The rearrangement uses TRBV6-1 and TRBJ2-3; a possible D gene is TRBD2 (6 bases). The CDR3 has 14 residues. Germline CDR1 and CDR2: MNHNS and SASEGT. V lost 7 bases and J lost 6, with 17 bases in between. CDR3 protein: CASTGGGGRDTQYF. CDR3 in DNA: TGTGCCAGCACGGGCGGCGGAGGGAGGGATACGCAGTATTTT.

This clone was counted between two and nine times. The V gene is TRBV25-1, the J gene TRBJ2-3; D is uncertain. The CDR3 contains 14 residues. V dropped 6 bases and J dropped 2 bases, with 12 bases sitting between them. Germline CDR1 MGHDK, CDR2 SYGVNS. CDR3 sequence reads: CASSPPGYTDTQYF. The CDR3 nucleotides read TGTGCCAGCAGCCCCCCAGGTTACACAGATACGCAGTATTTT. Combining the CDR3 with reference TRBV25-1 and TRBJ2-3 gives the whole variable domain EADIYQTPRYLVIGTGKKITLECSQTMGHDKMYWYQQDPGMELHLIHYSYGVNSTEKGDLSSESTVSRIRTEHFPLTLESARPSHTSQYLCASSPPGYTDTQYFGPGTRLTVL.

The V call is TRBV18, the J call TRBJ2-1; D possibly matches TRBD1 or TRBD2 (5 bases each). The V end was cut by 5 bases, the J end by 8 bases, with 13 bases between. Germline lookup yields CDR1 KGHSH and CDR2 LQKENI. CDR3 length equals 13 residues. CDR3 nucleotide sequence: TGTGCCAGCTCAGGGACCGGGACCGATGAGCAGTTCTTC. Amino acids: CASSGTGTDEQFF.

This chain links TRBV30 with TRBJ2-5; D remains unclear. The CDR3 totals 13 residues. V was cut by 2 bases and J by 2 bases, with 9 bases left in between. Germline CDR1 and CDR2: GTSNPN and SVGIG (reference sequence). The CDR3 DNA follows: TGTGCCTGGAGTTACCCTAGTCAAGAGACCCAGTACTTC. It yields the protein CAWSYPSQETQYF.

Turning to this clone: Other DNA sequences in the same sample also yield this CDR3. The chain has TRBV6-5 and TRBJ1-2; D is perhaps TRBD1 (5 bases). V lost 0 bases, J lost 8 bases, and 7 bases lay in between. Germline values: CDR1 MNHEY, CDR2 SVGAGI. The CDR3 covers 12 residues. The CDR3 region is CASSYSRGGYTF. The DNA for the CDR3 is TGTGCCAGCAGTTACTCTAGGGGAGGCTACACCTTC.

The CDR3 loop is CASSYAGGGNHYGYTF. CDR3 bases: TGTGCCAGCAGTTACGCGGGAGGGGGGAATCACTATGGCTACACCTTC. The chain has TRBV6-6 and TRBJ1-2; D possibly corresponds to TRBD1 (6 bases). The V end was cut by 2 bases, the J end by 3 bases, with 16 bases between. Germline CDR1 reads MNHNY; CDR2 reads SVGAGI (reference sequence). This CDR3 region has 16 residues.

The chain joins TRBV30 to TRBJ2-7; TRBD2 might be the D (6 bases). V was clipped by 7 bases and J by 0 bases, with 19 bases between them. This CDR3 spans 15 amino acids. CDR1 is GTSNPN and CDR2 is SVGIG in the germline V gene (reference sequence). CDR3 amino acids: CAYVAASGSSYEQYF. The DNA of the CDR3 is TGTGCCTACGTAGCGGCCTCTGGGAGCTCCTACGAGCAGTACTTC.